These 18 T cell receptor beta chains were sequenced from one sample in a study of beta chain features in type 1 diabetes. Study-level points and caveats: Across all four CD4+ subsets, people with type 1 diabetes showed modestly shorter TCRB CDR3s.

For these receptors, no antigen is known. The sequenced template was cDNA made from the entire isolated RNA. The method was immunoSEQ multiplex PCR; TCRdb's version includes in-frame clones alone and lacks a portion of them. The sample carries about 300,000 clones, less than 15% recorded once. Sequenced material: naive CD4+ T cells from blood. The receptors derive from a woman younger than 30 with type 1 diabetes.

This chain joins TRBV6-5 and TRBJ2-3; a possible D gene is TRBD2 (6 bases). CDR3 length: 14 residues. Germline V gene sequence: CDR1 MNHEY, CDR2 SVGAGI. Trimming removed 7 bases at V and 2 bases at J, with 13 bases between. The DNA of the CDR3 is TGTGCCAGCACCCGGGACTCAGACACAGATACGCAGTATTTT. Translated: CASTRDSDTDTQYF.

This clone has just a few counts. The rearrangement links TRBV5-5 to TRBJ2-7; TRBD1 might be the D (5 bases). Germline assignment: CDR1 SGHKS and CDR2 YYEKEE (reference sequence). The CDR3 has 13 amino acids. Trimming left V 1 base short and J 4 bases short, with 9 bases between. CDR3 DNA sequence: TGTGCCAGCAGCTTGCAGTCAGGGTACGAGCAGTACGTC. Its translation: CASSLQSGYEQYV.

Only one count was recorded for this clone. The chain is built from TRBV2 and TRBJ2-7, with 8 bases aligning to TRBD2. This CDR3 region has 14 residues. V shed 8 bases and J 3 bases; nucleotides not matched to a gene: 9. Germline CDR1 and CDR2: SNHLY and FYNNEI. CDR3: CASRGGRGNYEQYF. CDR3 in DNA: TGTGCCAGCCGGGGGGGCAGGGGAAACTACGAGCAGTACTTC.

This clone has just a few counts. In DNA form, the CDR3 reads TGTGCCAGCAGCTTAACGGGACTAGCGGGAGTTGCAGATACGCAGTATTTT. Its translation is CASSLTGLAGVADTQYF. J is TRBJ2-3 and V is TRBV7-3, with 14 bases fitting TRBD2. Losses at the gene ends were 0 bases for V and 4 bases for J; bases not matched to a gene: 3. Per the germline V gene, CDR1 is SGHTA and CDR2 is FQGTGA. The CDR3 covers 17 residues.

This clone has a handful of counts. The J gene is TRBJ2-7, the V gene TRBV18; D perhaps matches TRBD2 (5 bases). Germline values: CDR1 KGHSH, CDR2 LQKENI. The V end was cut by 0 bases, the J end by 6 bases, with 9 bases between. This CDR3 region has 13 residues. CDR3 bases: TGTGCCAGCTCACCACCGCTAGCAACCGAGCAGTACTTC. Translation gives CASSPPLATEQYF.

A few counts support this clone. The CDR3 DNA reads as TGTGCCAGTAGGGACTACCACAATGAGCAGTTCTTC. Translated: CASRDYHNEQFF. J is TRBJ2-1 and V is TRBV19; the D gene is possibly TRBD2 (6 bases). Per germline, CDR1 LNHDA and CDR2 SQIVND (reference sequence). The CDR3 is made up of 12 amino acids. The V and J ends lost 6 bases and 5 bases respectively, with 8 bases between them.

On this clone itself: Other DNA sequences in this specimen translate into the identical CDR3. The gene calls are TRBV5-4 and TRBJ2-3; TRBD2 matches at 16 bases. Trimming at V came to 4 bases and at J to 3 bases, leaving 2 bases not matched to a gene. This CDR3 has 16 residues. CDR1 is SGHNT and CDR2 is YYREEE in the germline V gene (reference sequence). CDR3 bases: TGTGCCAGCAGCCCGGGACTAGCGGGAGGGACAGATACGCAGTATTTT. Translation: CASSPGLAGGTDTQYF.

This chain joins TRBV7-2 and TRBJ1-5; a possible D gene is TRBD1 (5 bases). CDR3 length: 13 amino acids. The V gene lost 6 bases and the J gene lost 2 bases, with 8 bases spanning the gap. The germline V gene has CDR1 SGHTA and CDR2 FQGNSA. CDR3 bases: TGTGCCAGCAGGGGGCTGGGCAATCAGCCCCAGCATTTT. Encoded protein: CASRGLGNQPQHF.

CDR3 region: CASSSALGGELFF. CDR3 in DNA: TGTGCCAGCAGCTCCGCTCTCGGCGGGGAGCTGTTTTTT. The chain uses TRBV7-6 and TRBJ2-2; the D is unclear. Germline V lookup: CDR1 SGHVS, CDR2 FNYEAQ. The ends were cut back, 4 bases at V and 7 bases at J, with 10 bases in the middle. CDR3 length: 13 amino acids.

This rearrangement joins TRBV7-9 to TRBJ1-2, with a possible D match to TRBD1 (6 bases). The CDR3 consists of 16 residues. Germline V gives CDR1 SEHNR, CDR2 FQNEAQ (reference sequence). V was cut by 1 base and J by 5 bases, with 17 bases left in between. Here the CDR3 reads CASSLVVFGGSYGYTF. CDR3 in DNA: TGTGCCAGCAGCTTAGTTGTCTTTGGGGGCTCTTATGGCTACACCTTC.

CDR3 sequence (DNA): TGTGCCAGCAGCGTAGTCTCATTACAGGGGCCCGGGGAGCTGTTTTTT. The encoded protein is CASSVVSLQGPGELFF. This chain links TRBV9 with TRBJ2-2; 7 bases agree with TRBD1. Trimming took 0 bases from V and 6 from J; bases not matched to a gene: 8. This CDR3 comprises 16 residues. CDR1 and CDR2 (germline): SGDLS, YYNGEE.

There are a few counts of this clone. The chain couples TRBV19 to TRBJ2-2; TRBD2 agrees at 8 bases. This CDR3 spans 16 amino acids. Germline values: CDR1 LNHDA, CDR2 SQIVND (reference sequence). V shed 10 bases and J 4 bases; nucleotides not matched to a gene: 14. Here the CDR3 DNA reads TGTGCCACCACTAACACCGGGACTAGACTCACCGGGGAGCTGTTTTTT. This sequence encodes CATTNTGTRLTGELFF.

The rearrangement links TRBV18 to TRBJ2-3; 8 bases map to TRBD1. Germline CDR1 is KGHSH and CDR2 is LQKENI. J was trimmed by 5 bases and V by 5 bases; bases with no gene match: 6. CDR3 length: 14 residues. This CDR3 is CASSSDRAGDTQYF. The CDR3 bases are TGTGCCAGCTCATCGGACAGGGCGGGAGATACGCAGTATTTT.

This clone was found a few times. The chain couples TRBV5-1 to TRBJ1-2; D is possibly TRBD1 (6 bases). Trimming removed 8 bases at V and 2 bases at J, with 13 bases between. CDR1 and CDR2 from the germline V gene are SGHRS and YFSETQ. The CDR3 is 13 amino acids. Here the CDR3 reads CASSRDTNYGYTF. In DNA, the CDR3 is TGCGCCAGTAGCCGGGACACCAACTATGGCTACACCTTC.

The rearrangement uses TRBV28 and TRBJ2-1; 9 bases align to TRBD1. CDR1 is MDHEN and CDR2 is SYDVKM in the germline V gene. After removal of 5 bases from V and 8 bases from J, the junction contained 13 bases not matched to a gene. This CDR3 spans 16 amino acids. CDR3 in DNA: TGTGCCAGCAGTATACCAACCGGGACAGGGATCCATGAGCAGTTCTTC. The encoded protein is CASSIPTGTGIHEQFF.

The chain links TRBV20-1 to TRBJ1-4; D is undetermined. V shed 2 bases and J shed 7 bases, with 5 bases lying between them. The germline CDR1 and CDR2 sequences are DFQATT and SNEGSKA (reference sequence). There are 11 residues in the CDR3. The CDR3: CSARHGEKLFF. The CDR3 nucleotides are TGCAGTGCTAGACACGGTGAAAAACTGTTTTTT.

The rearrangement links TRBV27 to TRBJ2-2; D unresolved. CDR1 and CDR2 (germline): MNHEY, SMNVEV (reference sequence). V lost 3 bases and J 7 bases, leaving 9 bases between the germline ends. The CDR3 contains 13 residues. The chain's CDR3 is CASSLRGFGELFF. Written as DNA, the CDR3 is TGTGCCAGCAGTTTGAGAGGATTCGGGGAGCTGTTTTTT.

The gene calls are TRBV18 and TRBJ2-2; 10 bases match TRBD2. The V gene's germline CDR1 is KGHSH and CDR2 LQKENI. Germline trimming cut 2 bases from V and 5 bases from J; bases unmatched to any gene: 8. The CDR3 covers 17 residues. In DNA, the CDR3 is TGTGCCAGCTCACCATCCCTGGCTAGCGGGAGAACCGGGGAGCTGTTTTTT. Translated, it gives CASSPSLASGRTGELFF.